This record covers a single T cell receptor beta chain. Recruited during active infection, patients (from Seattle) were subsequently followed longitudinally. The data originate from a study of blood T cell repertoires in COVID-19. The CDR3 sequence is 14 residues long. Germline V CDR1 and CDR2: SGHAT, FQNNGV. With V trimmed by 0 bases and J by 7 bases, 6 bases remained unmatched. Assay used: immunoSEQ multiplex PCR; TCRdb lists only in-frame clones, some missing. The sample lists 100,000 to 150,000 clones; 90% were seen once. This chain uses TRBV11-2 with TRBJ2-7, with 7 bases lining up with TRBD2. The sequence derives from a woman in her fifties or sixties with COVID-19, enrolled during active disease. Sample: peripheral blood. The CDR3 bases are TGTGCCAGCAGCTTAGACCTTACTAGCGTAGAGCAGTACTTC. This sequence encodes CASSLDLTSVEQYF.